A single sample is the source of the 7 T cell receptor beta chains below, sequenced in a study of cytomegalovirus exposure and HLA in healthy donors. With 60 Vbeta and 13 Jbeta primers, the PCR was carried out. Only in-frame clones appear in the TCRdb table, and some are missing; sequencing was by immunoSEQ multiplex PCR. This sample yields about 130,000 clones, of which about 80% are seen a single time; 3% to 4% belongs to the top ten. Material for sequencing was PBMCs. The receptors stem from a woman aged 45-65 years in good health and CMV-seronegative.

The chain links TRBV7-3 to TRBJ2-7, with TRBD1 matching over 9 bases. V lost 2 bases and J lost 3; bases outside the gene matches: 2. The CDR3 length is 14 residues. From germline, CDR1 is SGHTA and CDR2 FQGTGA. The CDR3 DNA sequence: TGTGCCAGCAGCTTAGGGGGACAGGGCTACGAGCAGTACTTC. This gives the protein CASSLGGQGYEQYF.

CDR3 sequence reads: CASSLRGDTGELFF. In nucleotides, the CDR3 is TGTGCCAGCAGCCTCCGGGGGGACACCGGGGAGCTGTTTTTT. V is TRBV13 and J is TRBJ2-2; TRBD2 matches 7 bases. CDR1 and CDR2 from the germline V gene are PRHDT and FYEKMQ (reference sequence). The V segment lost 5 bases and the J segment 3 bases; nucleotides outside the gene matches: 3. This CDR3 has 14 residues.

CDR3 nucleotides: TGTGCCACCACTACCGGGACTAGCGGGAGTGGGTACGAGCAGTACTTC. It yields the protein CATTTGTSGSGYEQYF. The V and J genes are TRBV19 and TRBJ2-7; 14 bases agree with TRBD2. CDR3 length: 16 residues. V was pared by 10 bases and J by 4 bases, with 12 bases of the junction left unmatched. CDR1 LNHDA and CDR2 SQIVND come from the germline V gene (reference sequence). Using reference TRBV19 and TRBJ2-7 for the parts outside the CDR3, the full variable domain is DGGITQSPKYLFRKEGQNVTLSCEQNLNHDAMYWYRQDPGQGLRLIYYSQIVNDFQKGDIAEGYSVSREKKESFPLTVTSAQKNPTAFYLCATTTGTSGSGYEQYFGPGTRLTVT.

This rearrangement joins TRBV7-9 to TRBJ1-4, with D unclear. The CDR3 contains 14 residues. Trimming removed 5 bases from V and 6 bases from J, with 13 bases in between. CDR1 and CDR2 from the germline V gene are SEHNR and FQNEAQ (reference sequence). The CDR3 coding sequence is TGTGCCAGCAGCCCGCGGGGATCTGATGAAAAACTGTTTTTT. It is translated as CASSPRGSDEKLFF.

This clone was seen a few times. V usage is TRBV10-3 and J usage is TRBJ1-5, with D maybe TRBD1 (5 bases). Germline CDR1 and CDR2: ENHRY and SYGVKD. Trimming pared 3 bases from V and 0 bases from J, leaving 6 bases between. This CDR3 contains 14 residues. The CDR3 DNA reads TGTGCCATCAGTGAAGGGGATAGCAATCAGCCCCAGCATTTT. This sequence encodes CAISEGDSNQPQHF.

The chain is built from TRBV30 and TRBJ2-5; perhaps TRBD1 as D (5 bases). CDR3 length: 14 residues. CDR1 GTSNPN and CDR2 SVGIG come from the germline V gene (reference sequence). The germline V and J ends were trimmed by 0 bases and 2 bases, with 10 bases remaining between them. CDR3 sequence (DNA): TGTGCCTGGAGTGTGGGGCAGGCACAAGAGACCCAGTACTTC. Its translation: CAWSVGQAQETQYF.

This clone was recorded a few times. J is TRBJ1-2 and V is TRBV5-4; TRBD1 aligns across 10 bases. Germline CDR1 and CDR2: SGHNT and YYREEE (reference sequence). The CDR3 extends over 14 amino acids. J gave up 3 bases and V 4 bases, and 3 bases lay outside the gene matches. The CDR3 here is CASSRQGADYGYTF. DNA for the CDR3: TGTGCCAGCAGCAGACAGGGGGCCGACTATGGCTACACCTTC.